Presented here are 5 T cell receptor beta chains from one specimen sequenced in a study of response to subunit inactivated influenza vaccine. In TCRdb, the RT-PCR reads were re-called with MiXCR into one record per CDR3 protein. Of 650,000 to 850,000 distinct CDR3 sequences listed, approximately 14% are singletons. Sequenced material: PBMCs from blood, taken less than 15 days before vaccination. These TCRs come from a man over 45 who received an inactivated influenza vaccine.

V usage is TRBV10-2 and J usage is TRBJ1-2; 9 nucleotides agree with TRBD1. Trimming took 5 bases from V and 6 from J; bases not matched to a gene: 10. The CDR3 has 15 amino acids. Germline V CDR1 and CDR2: WSHSY, SAAADI. The CDR3 DNA reads TGCGCCAGCAGTAACCTCGGGACAGGGAGGGATGGCTACACCTTC. Its protein is CASSNLGTGRDGYTF.

V usage is TRBV9 and J usage is TRBJ2-1, with D perhaps matching TRBD2 (6 bases). CDR3 length: 16 amino acids. CDR1 and CDR2 from the germline V gene are SGDLS and YYNGEE. Trimming removed 0 bases from V and 2 bases from J, with 12 bases in between. The CDR3 sequence: CASSVDKRAAYNEQFF. The CDR3 DNA reads as TGTGCCAGCAGCGTAGATAAGCGGGCAGCCTACAATGAGCAGTTCTTC. The full variable domain, its missing parts supplied by reference TRBV9 and TRBJ2-1, is DSGVTQTPKHLITATGQRVTLRCSPRSGDLSVYWYQQSLDQGLQFLIQYYNGEERAKGNILERFSAQQFPDLHSELNLSSLELGDSALYFCASSVDKRAAYNEQFFGPGTRLTVL.

This clonotype was picked up many times. The rearrangement links TRBV5-1 to TRBJ2-1, with 8 bases matching TRBD2. The CDR3 spans 16 residues. Germline V gene lookup returns CDR1 SGHRS and CDR2 YFSETQ. The J segment lost 8 bases and the V segment lost 4 bases, leaving 14 bases of the junction unmatched. CDR3 loop: CASSPGVGTRGDEQFF. CDR3 DNA: TGCGCCAGCAGCCCGGGGGTCGGGACTAGAGGCGATGAGCAGTTCTTC.

This clonotype was counted a few times. The rearrangement uses TRBV4-1 and TRBJ1-6; D remains ambiguous. V lost 1 base to trimming and J lost 10 bases, with 20 bases between them. The germline V gene has CDR1 MGHRA and CDR2 YSYEKL. The CDR3 loop spans 17 amino acids. For the CDR3, the DNA is TGCGCCAGCAGCCAAGGCGCAAGAGGACCAAGTAAATCACCCCTCCACTTT. It encodes CASSQGARGPSKSPLHF.

The V gene is TRBV28, the J gene TRBJ1-5; TRBD1 agrees at 8 bases. The CDR3 consists of 15 residues. J was trimmed by 6 bases and V by 1 base; bases with no gene match: 5. Germline V lookup: CDR1 MDHEN, CDR2 SYDVKM. CDR3 sequence reads: CASSLFGQGGQPQHF. As DNA, the CDR3 is TGTGCCAGCAGTTTATTTGGACAGGGCGGTCAGCCCCAGCATTTT.